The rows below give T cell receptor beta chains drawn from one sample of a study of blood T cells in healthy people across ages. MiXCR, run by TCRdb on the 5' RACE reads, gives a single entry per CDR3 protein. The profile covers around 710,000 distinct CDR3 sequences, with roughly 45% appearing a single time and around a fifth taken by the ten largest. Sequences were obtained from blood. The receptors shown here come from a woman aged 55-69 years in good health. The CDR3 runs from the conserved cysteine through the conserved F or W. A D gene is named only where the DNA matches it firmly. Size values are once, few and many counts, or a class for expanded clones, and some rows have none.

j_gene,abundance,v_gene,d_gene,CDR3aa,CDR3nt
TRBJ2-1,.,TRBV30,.,CAGSGSYNEQFF,TGTGCCGGCTCAGGGAGTTACAATGAGCAGTTCTTC
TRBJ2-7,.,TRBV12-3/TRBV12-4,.,CASSFRTGGKTYEQYF,TGTGCCAGCAGTTTTAGGACTGGGGGGAAGACGTACGAGCAGTACTTC
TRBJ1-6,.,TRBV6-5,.,CASSSGYNSPLHF,TGTGCCAGCAGCTCAGGGTATAATTCGCCCCTCCACTTT
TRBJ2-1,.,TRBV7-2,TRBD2,CASSFLASGSWNEQFF,TGTGCCAGCAGCTTTCTGGCTAGCGGGAGTTGGAATGAGCAGTTCTTC
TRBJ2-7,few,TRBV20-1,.,CSARDPPHYEQYF,TGCAGTGCTAGAGATCCCCCTCACTACGAGCAGTACTTC
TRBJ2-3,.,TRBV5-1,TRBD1,CASSNGQGTDTQYF,TGCGCCAGCAGCAATGGACAGGGCACAGATACGCAGTATTTT
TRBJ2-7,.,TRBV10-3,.,CAIGEGSYEQYF,TGTGCCATCGGTGAAGGATCCTACGAGCAGTACTTC
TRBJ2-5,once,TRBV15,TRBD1,CATSRPDRDQETQYF,TGTGCCACCAGCAGACCCGACAGGGACCAAGAGACCCAGTACTTC
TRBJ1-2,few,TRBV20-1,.,CSAPPGAYGYTF,TGCAGTGCCCCCCCCGGGGCCTATGGCTACACCTTC
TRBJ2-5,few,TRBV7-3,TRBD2,CASSSTAELATLGEQYF,TGTGCCAGCAGCTCTACGGCTGAACTAGCGACCCTCGGAGAGCAGTACTTC
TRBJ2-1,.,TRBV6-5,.,CASSYGGLGNEQFF,TGTGCCAGCAGTTACGGGGGGTTGGGGAATGAGCAGTTCTTC
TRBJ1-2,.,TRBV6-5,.,CASSSPTSNYGYTF,TGTGCCAGCAGTTCCCCGACCTCTAACTATGGCTACACCTTC
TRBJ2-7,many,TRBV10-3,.,CAISESGAPDEQYF,TGTGCCATCAGTGAGTCCGGGGCCCCGGACGAGCAGTACTTC
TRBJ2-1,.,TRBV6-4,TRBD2,CASSVRASGYNEQFF,TGTGCCAGCAGTGTGAGGGCTAGCGGCTACAATGAGCAGTTCTTC
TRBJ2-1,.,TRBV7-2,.,CASSSEGRHQETQFF,TGTGCCAGCAGCTCCGAGGGGAGGCATCAAGAGACCCAGTTCTTC
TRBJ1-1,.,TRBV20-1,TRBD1,CSAAQPRTGMSTEAFF,TGCAGTGCTGCTCAACCTAGGACAGGGATGAGCACTGAAGCTTTCTTT
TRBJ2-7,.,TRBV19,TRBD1,CASSLGQADYEQYF,TGTGCCAGTAGTCTTGGACAGGCGGACTACGAGCAGTACTTC
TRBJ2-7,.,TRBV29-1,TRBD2,CSAWTSLGEQYF,TGCAGCGCATGGACTAGCTTAGGTGAGCAGTACTTC
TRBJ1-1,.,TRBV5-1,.,CASSWDTETAFF,TGCGCCAGCAGCTGGGACACGGAGACGGCTTTCTTT
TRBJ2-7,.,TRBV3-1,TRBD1,CASSFSHQGRGQQYF,TGTGCCAGCAGCTTTTCTCATCAGGGAAGGGGGCAGCAGTACTTC
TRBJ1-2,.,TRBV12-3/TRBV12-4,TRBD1,CASNPDRGNYGYTF,TGTGCCAGCAACCCGGACAGGGGTAACTATGGCTACACCTTC
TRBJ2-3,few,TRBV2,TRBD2,CASRRTSGSQDTQYF,TGTGCCAGCAGGCGGACTAGCGGGAGTCAAGATACGCAGTATTTT
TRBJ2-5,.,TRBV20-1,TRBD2,CSARDMASGSGETQYF,TGCAGTGCTAGAGATATGGCTAGCGGGAGCGGAGAGACCCAGTACTTC